What follows are 3 T cell receptor beta chains derived from one specimen sequenced in a study of blood T cells in healthy people across ages (dated by TCRdb to between 2014 and 2017). The library was made by 5' RACE. The instrument given in TCRdb is Illumina HiSeq 2500. The second PCR ran for roughly 6 to 11 cycles and used a J-beta primer mix along with a sample-barcoded 5' primer. Through fastp at Q25 and MiXCR, TCRdb rebuilt clones from the public reads, retaining in-frame beta chains. For every CDR3 protein sequence, its rows merge into one entry that carries the most common genes and DNA. This sample is represented by some 1.5 million distinct CDR3 sequences; about 28% of them were singletons. 7.7% of the sample rests with the top ten. Material for sequencing was blood. The origin of the receptors is a woman in her 30s in good health.

The chain joins TRBV6-4 to TRBJ1-2; 9 bases agree with TRBD1. V trimming: 5 bases; J trimming: 7 bases; junction bases outside the gene matches: 8. This CDR3 contains 14 residues. The germline V gene encodes CDR1 MRHNA and CDR2 SNTAGT. The CDR3 loop reads CASSRDRESFGYTF. The CDR3, as DNA: TGTGCCAGCAGTAGGGACAGGGAATCATTTGGCTACACCTTC.

This clonotype was picked up one time. The chain combines TRBV28 with TRBJ1-5, with TRBD1 matching over 7 bases. Germline values: CDR1 MDHEN, CDR2 SYDVKM. The CDR3 is 15 amino acids. J was trimmed by 7 bases and V by 6 bases; bases with no gene match: 12. CDR3 residues: CASRADRVRGQPQHF. CDR3 nucleotides: TGTGCCAGCAGGGCCGACAGGGTACGAGGGCAGCCCCAGCATTTT.

This clonotype was recorded many times. V usage is TRBV9 and J usage is TRBJ1-2; D not certain. CDR1 is SGDLS and CDR2 is YYNGEE in the germline V gene. The ends were cut back, 0 bases at V and 4 bases at J, with 13 bases in the middle. The CDR3 length is 15 residues. The CDR3 DNA reads TGTGCCAGCAGCGTAGCTCCGGCAGAAGCCTATGGCTACACCTTC. Amino acids: CASSVAPAEAYGYTF. Filled out from reference TRBV9 and TRBJ1-2, the complete variable domain reads DSGVTQTPKHLITATGQRVTLRCSPRSGDLSVYWYQQSLDQGLQFLIQYYNGEERAKGNILERFSAQQFPDLHSELNLSSLELGDSALYFCASSVAPAEAYGYTFGSGTRLTVV.